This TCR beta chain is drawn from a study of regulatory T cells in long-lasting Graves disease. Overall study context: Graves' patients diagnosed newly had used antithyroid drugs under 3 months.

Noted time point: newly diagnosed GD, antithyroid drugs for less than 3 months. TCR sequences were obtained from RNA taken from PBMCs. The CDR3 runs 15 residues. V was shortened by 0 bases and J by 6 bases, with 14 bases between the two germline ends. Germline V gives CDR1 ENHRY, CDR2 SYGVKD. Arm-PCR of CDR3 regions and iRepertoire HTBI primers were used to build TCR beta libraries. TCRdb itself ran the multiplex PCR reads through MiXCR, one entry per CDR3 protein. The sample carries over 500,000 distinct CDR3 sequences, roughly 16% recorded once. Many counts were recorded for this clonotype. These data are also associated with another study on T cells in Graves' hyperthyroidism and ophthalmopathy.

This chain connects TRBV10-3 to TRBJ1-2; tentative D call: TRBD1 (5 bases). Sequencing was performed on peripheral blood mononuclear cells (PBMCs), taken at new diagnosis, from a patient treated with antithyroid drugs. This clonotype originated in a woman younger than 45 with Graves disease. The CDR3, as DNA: TGTGCCATCAGTGAGTCGACTCGGCAGGGTGATGGCTACACCTTC. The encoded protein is CAISESTRQGDGYTF.